The 14 T cell receptor beta chains below were found in one sample sequenced in a study of T cells in Graves' hyperthyroidism and ophthalmopathy. TCR beta CDR3 sequences were amplified from RNA transcripts. The TCR CDR3 was amplified in a first-round RT-PCR using the HTBI primer set. TCRdb analysed the multiplex PCR reads with MiXCR anew, one entry per CDR3 protein. The top ten hold roughly 21% of the sample, which has about 400,000 distinct CDR3 sequences, roughly 15% seen once. The sample was blood. The source of these receptors is a woman younger than 45 with Graves' ophthalmopathy.

This clonotype occurred many times. This chain connects TRBV7-3 to TRBJ2-7; a weak D match, TRBD2 (7 bases). Trimming removed 5 bases at V and 0 bases at J, with 8 bases between. The CDR3 runs to 13 residues. The germline V gene has CDR1 SGHTA and CDR2 FQGTGA. This CDR3 reads CASSRGASYEQYF. The CDR3 DNA sequence: TGTGCCAGCAGCCGGGGGGCCTCCTACGAGCAGTACTTC. The full variable domain, its missing parts supplied by reference TRBV7-3 and TRBJ2-7, is GAGVSQTPSNKVTEKGKYVELRCDPISGHTALYWYRQSLGQGPEFLIYFQGTGAADDSGLPNDRFFAVRPEGSVSTLKIQRTERGDSAVYLCASSRGASYEQYFGPGTRLTVT.

This clonotype has a count of ten or more. The rearrangement uses TRBV12-3 or TRBV12-4 and TRBJ2-7; D unresolved. The CDR3 consists of 12 residues. Deletions cut 4 bases from V and 1 base from J, with 5 bases between. CDR3 DNA: TGTGCCAGCAGTTACGGTTCCTACGAGCAGTACTTC. Encoded protein: CASSYGSYEQYF.

This clonotype was detected only a few times. V gene TRBV6-1 combines with J gene TRBJ1-2, with 8 bases matching TRBD1. V shed 5 bases and J 7 bases; nucleotides not matched to a gene: 18. The CDR3 has 17 amino acids. Germline V gene sequence: CDR1 MNHNS, CDR2 SASEGT. Here the CDR3 DNA reads TGTGCCAGCAGTAAACCCCCCCGGACAGGGCATCAGGGTGGCTACACCTTC. Amino acid sequence: CASSKPPRTGHQGGYTF.

The V call is TRBV19, the J call TRBJ1-1, with TRBD1 matching 8 bases. The J segment lost 0 bases and the V segment lost 2 bases, leaving 2 bases of the junction unmatched. CDR1 and CDR2 from the germline V gene are LNHDA and SQIVND (reference sequence). The CDR3 totals 15 residues. CDR3 loop: CASSILTGVNTEAFF. The CDR3 DNA reads as TGTGCCAGTAGTATATTGACAGGGGTGAACACTGAAGCTTTCTTT. The variable domain in full, with the rest retrieved from reference TRBV19 and TRBJ1-1, is DGGITQSPKYLFRKEGQNVTLSCEQNLNHDAMYWYRQDPGQGLRLIYYSQIVNDFQKGDIAEGYSVSREKKESFPLTVTSAQKNPTAFYLCASSILTGVNTEAFFGQGTRLTVV.

In its sample, this clonotype was seen a few times. The J gene is TRBJ1-1, the V gene TRBV12-3 or TRBV12-4; no definite D call. Trimming removed 8 bases from V and 6 bases from J, with 10 bases in between. The CDR3 contains 11 residues. CDR3 amino acids: CASGWAAEAFF. DNA for the CDR3: TGTGCCAGCGGTTGGGCAGCTGAAGCTTTCTTT.

At least ten counts were recorded for this clonotype. The J gene is TRBJ1-5, the V gene TRBV20-1; D is unresolved. The CDR3 length is 12 residues. The germline V gene encodes CDR1 DFQATT and CDR2 SNEGSKA (reference sequence). V lost 3 bases, J lost 4 bases, and 7 bases lay in between. The CDR3 DNA is TGCAGTGCTAGCTCCCCTAATCAGCCCCAGCATTTT. It specifies CSASSPNQPQHF.

This clonotype has a handful of counts. The V call is TRBV7-9, the J call TRBJ2-7; 8 nucleotides agree with TRBD1. This CDR3 comprises 16 residues. J lost 2 bases, V lost 1 base, and 7 bases had no gene match. The germline gives CDR1 SEHNR, CDR2 FQNEAQ (reference sequence). The chain's CDR3 is CASSLVPGQATYEQYF. DNA of the CDR3: TGTGCCAGCAGCTTAGTACCGGGACAGGCGACCTACGAGCAGTACTTC.

This clonotype was counted ten times or more. The rearrangement joins TRBV7-9 to TRBJ2-7; D ambiguous. The V end was cut by 2 bases, the J end by 1 base, with 9 bases between. The germline gives CDR1 SEHNR, CDR2 FQNEAQ (reference sequence). The CDR3 is 14 residues long. CDR3 in DNA: TGTGCCAGCAGCTTATCGGCTGGATCCTACGAGCAGTACTTC. Translation gives CASSLSAGSYEQYF.

In its sample, this clonotype was seen many times. The rearrangement links TRBV18 to TRBJ2-5, with D perhaps TRBD1 or TRBD2 (5 bases each). The CDR3 contains 14 residues. Trimming removed 3 bases from V and 7 bases from J, with 15 bases in between. Germline assignment: CDR1 KGHSH and CDR2 LQKENI. The CDR3 bases are TGTGCCAGCTCACCCGGGACCAGATCAGGGACCCAGTACTTC. Amino acids: CASSPGTRSGTQYF.

This clonotype was seen ten or more times. The genes are TRBV18 and TRBJ1-1; 11 bases are shared with TRBD1. Germline loops: CDR1 KGHSH, CDR2 LQKENI. V lost 6 bases, J lost 5 bases, and 8 bases stayed unmatched. The CDR3 consists of 15 residues. CDR3 sequence (DNA): TGTGCCAGCTCCGAAGGACAGGGGGCACGGACTGAAGCTTTCTTT. Amino acid sequence: CASSEGQGARTEAFF.

With regard to this clonotype: This sequence may be a read error, since a much larger clone differs from it by one base. V usage is TRBV12-3 or TRBV12-4 and J usage is TRBJ1-1; 9 bases fit TRBD1. CDR3 length: 15 residues. The CDR3 is CASSPRDRVDTEASF. CDR3 DNA sequence: TGTGCCAGCAGTCCTAGGGACAGGGTCGACACTGAAGCTTCCTTT.

The V call is TRBV18, the J call TRBJ1-1; no firm D call. The V gene's germline CDR1 is KGHSH and CDR2 LQKENI. This CDR3 comprises 13 residues. V was pared by 6 bases and J by 0 bases, with 8 bases between. This CDR3 is CASSRLLNTEAFF. As DNA, the CDR3 is TGTGCCAGCTCGCGCCTTTTGAACACTGAAGCTTTCTTT.

The chain recombines TRBV4-1 with TRBJ2-5; TRBD1 is a possible D gene (6 bases). The CDR3 sequence is 15 residues long. The germline gives CDR1 MGHRA, CDR2 YSYEKL. Trimming shortened V by 1 base and J by 5 bases, and 14 bases separated the two germline ends. The CDR3 nucleotides are TGCGCCAGCAGCCAAGGTCTGGGGGCCGGGGAGACCCAGTACTTC. Translation gives CASSQGLGAGETQYF.

This clonotype turned up a few times. The rearrangement uses TRBV7-9 and TRBJ1-1; D is ambiguous. CDR1 and CDR2 (germline): SEHNR, FQNEAQ (reference sequence). The CDR3 covers 14 residues. V was trimmed by 1 base and J by 6 bases, leaving 12 bases between them. For the CDR3, the DNA is TGTGCCAGCAGCTTAGGGCTTAAACCGGCTGAAGCTTTCTTT. Protein product: CASSLGLKPAEAFF.